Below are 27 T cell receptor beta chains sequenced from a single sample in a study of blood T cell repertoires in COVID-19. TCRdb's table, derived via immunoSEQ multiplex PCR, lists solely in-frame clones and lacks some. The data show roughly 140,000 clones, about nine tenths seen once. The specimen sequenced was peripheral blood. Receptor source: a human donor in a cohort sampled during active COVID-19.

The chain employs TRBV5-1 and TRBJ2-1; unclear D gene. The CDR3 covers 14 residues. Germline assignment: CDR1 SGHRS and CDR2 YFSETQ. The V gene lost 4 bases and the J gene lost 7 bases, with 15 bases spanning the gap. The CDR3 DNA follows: TGCGCCAGCAGCCGACCCTCGACCGGGAATGAGCAGTTCTTC. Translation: CASSRPSTGNEQFF.

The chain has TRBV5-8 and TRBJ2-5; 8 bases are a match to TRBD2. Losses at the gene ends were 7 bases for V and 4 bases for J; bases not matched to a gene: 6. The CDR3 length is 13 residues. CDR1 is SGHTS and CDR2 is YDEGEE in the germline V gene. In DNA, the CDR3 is TGTGCCAGCCAGAGCGGGAGTAGAGAGACCCAGTACTTC. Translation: CASQSGSRETQYF.

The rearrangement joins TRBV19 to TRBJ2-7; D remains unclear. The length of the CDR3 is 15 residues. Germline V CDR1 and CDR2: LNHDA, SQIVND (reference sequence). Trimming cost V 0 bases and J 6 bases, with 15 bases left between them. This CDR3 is CASSIERYYGGEQYF. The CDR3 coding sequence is TGTGCCAGTAGTATAGAGAGGTATTACGGTGGCGAGCAGTACTTC.

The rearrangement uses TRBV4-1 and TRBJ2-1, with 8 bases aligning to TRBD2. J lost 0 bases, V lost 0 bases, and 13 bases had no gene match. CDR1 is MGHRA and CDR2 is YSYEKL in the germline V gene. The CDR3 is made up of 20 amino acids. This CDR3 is CASSQDWADSGESSYNEQFF. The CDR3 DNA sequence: TGCGCCAGCAGCCAAGATTGGGCGGATAGCGGGGAAAGCTCCTACAATGAGCAGTTCTTC.

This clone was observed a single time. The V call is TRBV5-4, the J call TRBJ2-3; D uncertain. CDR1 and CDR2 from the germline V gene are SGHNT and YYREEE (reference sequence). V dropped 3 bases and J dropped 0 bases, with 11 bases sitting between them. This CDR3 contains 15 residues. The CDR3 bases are TGTGCCAGCAGCTCGGCGGCAGCTAGCACAGATACGCAGTATTTT. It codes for CASSSAAASTDTQYF.

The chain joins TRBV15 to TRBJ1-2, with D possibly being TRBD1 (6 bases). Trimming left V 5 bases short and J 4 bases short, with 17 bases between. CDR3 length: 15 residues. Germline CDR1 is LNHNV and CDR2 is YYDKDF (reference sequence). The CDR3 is CATSATFTGTYGYTF. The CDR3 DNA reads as TGTGCCACCAGCGCGACGTTTACAGGGACCTATGGCTACACCTTC.

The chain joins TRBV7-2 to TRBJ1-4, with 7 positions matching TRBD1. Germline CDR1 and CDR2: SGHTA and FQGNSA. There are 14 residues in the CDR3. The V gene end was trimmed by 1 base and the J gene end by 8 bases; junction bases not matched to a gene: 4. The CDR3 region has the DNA TGTGCCAGCAGCTTAGAGGGGGCGGGGGAAAAACTGTTTTTT. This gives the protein CASSLEGAGEKLFF.

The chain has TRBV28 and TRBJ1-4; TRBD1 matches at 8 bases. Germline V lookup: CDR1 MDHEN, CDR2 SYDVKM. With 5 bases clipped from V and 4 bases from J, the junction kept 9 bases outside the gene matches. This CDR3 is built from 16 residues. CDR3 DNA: TGTGCCAGCAGTCACGGACAGGGCGAGGTTAATGAAAAACTGTTTTTT. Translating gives CASSHGQGEVNEKLFF.

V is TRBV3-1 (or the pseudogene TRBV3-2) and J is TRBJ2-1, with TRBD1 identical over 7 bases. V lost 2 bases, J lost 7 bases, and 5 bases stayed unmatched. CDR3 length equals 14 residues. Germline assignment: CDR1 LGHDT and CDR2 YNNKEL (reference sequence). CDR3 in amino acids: CASSQNRDRNEQFF. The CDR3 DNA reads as TGTGCCAGCAGCCAAAACCGGGACAGAAATGAGCAGTTCTTC.

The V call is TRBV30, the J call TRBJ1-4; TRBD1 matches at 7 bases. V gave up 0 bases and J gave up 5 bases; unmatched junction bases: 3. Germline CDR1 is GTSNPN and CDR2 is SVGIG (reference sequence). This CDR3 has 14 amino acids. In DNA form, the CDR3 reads TGTGCCTGGAGTGTAATGACAGGGAATGAAAAACTGTTTTTT. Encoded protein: CAWSVMTGNEKLFF.

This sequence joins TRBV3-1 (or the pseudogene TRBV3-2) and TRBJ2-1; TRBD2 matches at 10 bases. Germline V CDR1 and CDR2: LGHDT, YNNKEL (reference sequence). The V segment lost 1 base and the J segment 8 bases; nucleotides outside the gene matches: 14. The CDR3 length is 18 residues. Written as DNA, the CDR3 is TGTGCCAGCAGCCAAGTACTATCTAGCGGGAGTAGTTTCGATGAGCAGTTCTTC. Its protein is CASSQVLSSGSSFDEQFF.

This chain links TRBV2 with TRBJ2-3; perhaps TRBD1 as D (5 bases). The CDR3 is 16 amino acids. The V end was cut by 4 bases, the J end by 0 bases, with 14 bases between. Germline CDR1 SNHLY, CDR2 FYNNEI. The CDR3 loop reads CASSAQARASTDTQYF. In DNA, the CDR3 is TGTGCCAGCAGTGCCCAGGCCAGGGCTAGCACAGATACGCAGTATTTT.

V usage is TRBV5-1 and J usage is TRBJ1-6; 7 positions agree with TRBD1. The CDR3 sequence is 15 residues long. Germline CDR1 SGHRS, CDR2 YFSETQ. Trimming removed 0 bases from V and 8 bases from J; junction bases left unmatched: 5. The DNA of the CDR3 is TGCGCCAGCAGCTTGGCGCGACAGGGAGATTCACCCCTCCACTTT. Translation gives CASSLARQGDSPLHF.

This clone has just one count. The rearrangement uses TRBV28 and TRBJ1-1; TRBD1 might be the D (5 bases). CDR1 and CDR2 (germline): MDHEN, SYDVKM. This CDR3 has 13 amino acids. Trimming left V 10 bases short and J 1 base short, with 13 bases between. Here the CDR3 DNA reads TGTGCCACCCTTTATACAGGGAACACTGAAGCTTTCTTT. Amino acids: CATLYTGNTEAFF.

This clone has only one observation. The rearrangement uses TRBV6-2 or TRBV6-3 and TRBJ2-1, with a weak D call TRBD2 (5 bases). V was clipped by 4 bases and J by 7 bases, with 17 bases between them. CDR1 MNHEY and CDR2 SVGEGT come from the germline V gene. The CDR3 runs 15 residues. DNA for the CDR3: TGTGCCAGCAGTTTCGGTAGAGGGTTGTGGAATGAGCAGTTCTTC. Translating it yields CASSFGRGLWNEQFF.

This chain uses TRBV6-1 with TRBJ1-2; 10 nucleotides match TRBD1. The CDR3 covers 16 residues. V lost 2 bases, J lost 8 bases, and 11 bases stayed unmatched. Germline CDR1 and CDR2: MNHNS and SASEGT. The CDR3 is CASSERGQGISSGYTF. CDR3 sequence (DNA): TGTGCCAGCAGTGAAAGGGGACAGGGGATTTCGTCGGGCTACACCTTC.

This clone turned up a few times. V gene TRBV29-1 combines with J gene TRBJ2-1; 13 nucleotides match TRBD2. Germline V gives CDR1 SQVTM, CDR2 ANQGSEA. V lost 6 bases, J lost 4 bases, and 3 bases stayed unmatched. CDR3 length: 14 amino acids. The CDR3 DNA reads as TGCAGCGTGCCGGGACTAGCGGGATACAATGAGCAGTTCTTC. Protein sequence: CSVPGLAGYNEQFF.

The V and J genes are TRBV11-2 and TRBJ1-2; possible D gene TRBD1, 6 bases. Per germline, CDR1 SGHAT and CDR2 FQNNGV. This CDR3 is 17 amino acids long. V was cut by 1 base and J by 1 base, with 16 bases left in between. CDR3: CASSLGSWGHNNYGYTF. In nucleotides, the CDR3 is TGTGCCAGCAGCTTAGGTTCTTGGGGGCACAATAACTATGGCTACACCTTC.

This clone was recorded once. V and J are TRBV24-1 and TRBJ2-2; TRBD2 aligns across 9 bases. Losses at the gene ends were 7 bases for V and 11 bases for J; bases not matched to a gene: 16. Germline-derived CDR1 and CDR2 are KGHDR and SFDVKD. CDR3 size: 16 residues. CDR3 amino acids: CATSSGGTSSTTELFF. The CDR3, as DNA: TGTGCCACCAGCTCAGGGGGGACTAGCTCCACGACCGAGCTGTTTTTT.

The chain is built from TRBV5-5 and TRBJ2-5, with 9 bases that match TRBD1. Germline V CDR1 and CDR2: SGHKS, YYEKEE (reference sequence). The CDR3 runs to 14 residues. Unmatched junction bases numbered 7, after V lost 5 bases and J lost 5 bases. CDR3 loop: CASRFTGGAETQYF. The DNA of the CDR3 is TGTGCCAGCAGGTTCACAGGGGGCGCGGAGACCCAGTACTTC.

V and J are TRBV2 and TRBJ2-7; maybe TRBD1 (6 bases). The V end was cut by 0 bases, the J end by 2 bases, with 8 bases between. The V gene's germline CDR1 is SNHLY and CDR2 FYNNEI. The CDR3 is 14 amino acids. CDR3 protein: CASSEARTAYEQYF. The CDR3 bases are TGTGCCAGCAGTGAAGCCAGGACAGCCTACGAGCAGTACTTC.

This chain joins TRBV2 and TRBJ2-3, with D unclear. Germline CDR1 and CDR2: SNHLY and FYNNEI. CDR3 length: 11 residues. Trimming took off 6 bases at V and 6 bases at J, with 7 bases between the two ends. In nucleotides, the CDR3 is TGTGCCAGCAGCTTTGAGGATACGCAGTATTTT. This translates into CASSFEDTQYF. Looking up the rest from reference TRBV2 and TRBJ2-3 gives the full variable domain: EPEVTQTPSHQVTQMGQEVILRCVPISNHLYFYWYRQILGQKVEFLVSFYNNEISEKSEIFDDQFSVERPDGSNFTLKIRSTKLEDSAMYFCASSFEDTQYFGPGTRLTVL.

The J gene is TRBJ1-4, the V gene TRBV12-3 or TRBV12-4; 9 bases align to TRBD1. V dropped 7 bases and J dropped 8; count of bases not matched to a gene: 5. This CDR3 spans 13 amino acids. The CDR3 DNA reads TGTGCCAGCACCCTGACAGGGGGAGAAAAACTGTTTTTT. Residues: CASTLTGGEKLFF.

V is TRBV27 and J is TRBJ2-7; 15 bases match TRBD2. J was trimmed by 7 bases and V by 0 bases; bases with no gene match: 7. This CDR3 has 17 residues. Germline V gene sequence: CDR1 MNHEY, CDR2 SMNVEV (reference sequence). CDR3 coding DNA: TGTGCCAGCAGTTTATCTGGACTAGCGGGAGGGCCGTGGGAGCAGTACTTC. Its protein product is CASSLSGLAGGPWEQYF.

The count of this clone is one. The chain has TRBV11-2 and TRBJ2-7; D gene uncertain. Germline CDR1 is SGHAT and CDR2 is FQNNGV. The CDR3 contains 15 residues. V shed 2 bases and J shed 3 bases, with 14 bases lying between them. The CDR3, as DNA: TGTGCCAGCAGCTTAATTCGTCGGAGTGACTACGAGCAGTACTTC. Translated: CASSLIRRSDYEQYF. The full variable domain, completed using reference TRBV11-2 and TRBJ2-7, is EAGVAQSPRYKIIEKRQSVAFWCNPISGHATLYWYQQILGQGPKLLIQFQNNGVVDDSQLPKDRFSAERLKGVDSTLKIQPAKLEDSAVYLCASSLIRRSDYEQYFGPGTRLTVT.

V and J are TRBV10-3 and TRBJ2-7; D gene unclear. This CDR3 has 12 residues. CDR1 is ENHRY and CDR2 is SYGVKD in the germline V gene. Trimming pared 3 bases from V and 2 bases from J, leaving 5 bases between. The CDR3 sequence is CAISDLTYEQYF. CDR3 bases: TGTGCCATCAGTGACCTTACCTACGAGCAGTACTTC.

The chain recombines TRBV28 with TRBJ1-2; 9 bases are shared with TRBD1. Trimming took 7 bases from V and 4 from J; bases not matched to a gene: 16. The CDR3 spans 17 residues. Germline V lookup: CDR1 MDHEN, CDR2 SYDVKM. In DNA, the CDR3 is TGTGCCAGCACCCTAAGGACAGGGGCAAGCGTCCTCTATGGCTACACCTTC. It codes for CASTLRTGASVLYGYTF.